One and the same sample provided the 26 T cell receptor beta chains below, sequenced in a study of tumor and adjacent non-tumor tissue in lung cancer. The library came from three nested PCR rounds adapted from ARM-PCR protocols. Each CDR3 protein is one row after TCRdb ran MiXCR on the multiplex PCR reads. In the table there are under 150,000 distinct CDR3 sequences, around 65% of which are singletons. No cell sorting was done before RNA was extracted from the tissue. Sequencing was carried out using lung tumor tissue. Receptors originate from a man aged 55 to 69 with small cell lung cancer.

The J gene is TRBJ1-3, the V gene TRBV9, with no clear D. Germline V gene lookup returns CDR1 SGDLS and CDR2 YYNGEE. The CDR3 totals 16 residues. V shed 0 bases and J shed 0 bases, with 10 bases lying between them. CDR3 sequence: CASSVVAGNSGNTIYF. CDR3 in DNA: TGTGCCAGCAGCGTAGTCGCCGGGAACTCTGGAAACACCATATATTTT.

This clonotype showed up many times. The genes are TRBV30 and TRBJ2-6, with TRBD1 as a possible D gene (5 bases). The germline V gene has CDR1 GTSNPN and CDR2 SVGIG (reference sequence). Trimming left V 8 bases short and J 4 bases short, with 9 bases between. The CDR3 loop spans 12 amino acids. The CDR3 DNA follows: TGTGCCCAGGGTACCGGGGCCAACGTCCTGACTTTC. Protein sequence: CAQGTGANVLTF. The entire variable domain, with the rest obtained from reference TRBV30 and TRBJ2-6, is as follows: SQTIHQWPATLVQPVGSPLSLECTVEGTSNPNLYWYRQAAGRGLQLLFYSVGIGQISSEVPQNLSASRPQDRQFILSSKKLLLSDSGFYLCAQGTGANVLTFGAGSRLTVL.

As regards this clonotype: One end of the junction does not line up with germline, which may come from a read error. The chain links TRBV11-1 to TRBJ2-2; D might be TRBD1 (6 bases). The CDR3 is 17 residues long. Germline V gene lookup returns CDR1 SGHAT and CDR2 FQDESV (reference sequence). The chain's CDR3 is CASRSGPGRDNTGVLFF. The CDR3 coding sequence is TGTGCCAGCAGATCCGGACCGGGACGGGACAACACCGGGGTGCTGTTTTTT.

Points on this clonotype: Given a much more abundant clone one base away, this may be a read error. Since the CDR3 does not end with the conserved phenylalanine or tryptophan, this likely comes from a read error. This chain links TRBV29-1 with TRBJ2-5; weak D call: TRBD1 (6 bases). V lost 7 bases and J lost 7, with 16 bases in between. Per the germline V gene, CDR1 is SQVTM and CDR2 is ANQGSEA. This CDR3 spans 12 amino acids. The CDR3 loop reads CSALDSWRTQYL. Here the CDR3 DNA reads TGCAGCGCCCTGGACAGTTGGCGGACCCAGTACTTA.

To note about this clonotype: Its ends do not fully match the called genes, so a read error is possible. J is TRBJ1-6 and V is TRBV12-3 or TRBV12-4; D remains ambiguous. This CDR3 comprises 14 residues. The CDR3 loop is CASSLAGYISPFQF. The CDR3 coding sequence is TGTGCCAGCAGTTTAGCGGGGTATATTTCACCCTTCCAGTTC.

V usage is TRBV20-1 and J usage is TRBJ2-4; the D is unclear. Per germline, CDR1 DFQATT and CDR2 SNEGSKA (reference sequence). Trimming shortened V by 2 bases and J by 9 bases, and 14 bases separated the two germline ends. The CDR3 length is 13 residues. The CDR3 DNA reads TGCAGTGCTAGATATAAAAATCCGAGCATTCAGTACTTC. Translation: CSARYKNPSIQYF.

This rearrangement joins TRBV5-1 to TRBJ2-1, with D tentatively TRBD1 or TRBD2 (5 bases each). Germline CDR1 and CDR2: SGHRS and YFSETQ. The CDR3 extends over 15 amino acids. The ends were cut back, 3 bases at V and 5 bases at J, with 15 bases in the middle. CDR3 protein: CASSSLRDQDNEQFF. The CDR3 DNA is TGCGCCAGCAGCTCTCTACGGGACCAAGACAATGAGCAGTTCTTC.

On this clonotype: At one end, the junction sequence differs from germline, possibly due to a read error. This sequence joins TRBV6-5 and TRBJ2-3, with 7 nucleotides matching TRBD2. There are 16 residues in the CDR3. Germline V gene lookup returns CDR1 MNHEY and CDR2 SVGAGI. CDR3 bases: TGTGCCAGCACTCCCAAGAAAGCGGAAGGGAGGGATACGCAGTATTTC. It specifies CASTPKKAEGRDTQYF.

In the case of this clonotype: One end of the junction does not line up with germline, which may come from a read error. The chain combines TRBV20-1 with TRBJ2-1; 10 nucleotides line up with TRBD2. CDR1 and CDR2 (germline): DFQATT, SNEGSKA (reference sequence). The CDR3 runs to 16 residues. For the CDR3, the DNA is TGCAGTGCTCTATTATTAGCGGGAGGCCGGTACAATGCGCAGTTCTTC. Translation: CSALLLAGGRYNAQFF.

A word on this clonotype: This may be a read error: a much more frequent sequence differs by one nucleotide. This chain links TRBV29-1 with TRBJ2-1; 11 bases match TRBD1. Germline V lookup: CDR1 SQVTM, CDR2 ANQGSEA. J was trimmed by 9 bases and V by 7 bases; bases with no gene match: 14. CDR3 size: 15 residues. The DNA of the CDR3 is TGCAGCGGAAATAAGCTGGACAGGGGGCTCATTGAGCAGTTCTTC. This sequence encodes CSGNKLDRGLIEQFF.

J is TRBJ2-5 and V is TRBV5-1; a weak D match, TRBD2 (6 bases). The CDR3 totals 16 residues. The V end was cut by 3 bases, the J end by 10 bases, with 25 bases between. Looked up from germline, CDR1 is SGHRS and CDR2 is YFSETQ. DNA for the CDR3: TGCGCCAGCAGCTCGGTTGGTACCGGGAGTTATGGGGACCAGTACTTC. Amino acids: CASSSVGTGSYGDQYF. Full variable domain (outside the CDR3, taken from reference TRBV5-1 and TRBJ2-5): KAGVTQTPRYLIKTRGQQVTLSCSPISGHRSVSWYQQTPGQGLQFLFEYFSETQRNKGNFPGRFSGRQFSNSRSEMNVSTLELGDSALYLCASSSVGTGSYGDQYFGPGTRLLVL.

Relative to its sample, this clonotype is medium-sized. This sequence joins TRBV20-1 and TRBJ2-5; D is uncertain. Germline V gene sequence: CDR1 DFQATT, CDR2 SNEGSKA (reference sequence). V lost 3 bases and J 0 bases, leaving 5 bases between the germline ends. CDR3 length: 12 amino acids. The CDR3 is CSARRYQETQYF. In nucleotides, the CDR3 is TGCAGTGCTAGGAGGTACCAAGAGACCCAGTACTTC.

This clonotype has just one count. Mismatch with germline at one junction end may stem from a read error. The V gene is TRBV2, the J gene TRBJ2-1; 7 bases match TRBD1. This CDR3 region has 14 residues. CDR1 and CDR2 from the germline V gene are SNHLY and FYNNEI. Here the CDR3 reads CASSPPQGWNERFF. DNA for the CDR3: TGTGCCAGCAGTCCACCACAGGGGTGGAATGAGCGGTTCTTC.

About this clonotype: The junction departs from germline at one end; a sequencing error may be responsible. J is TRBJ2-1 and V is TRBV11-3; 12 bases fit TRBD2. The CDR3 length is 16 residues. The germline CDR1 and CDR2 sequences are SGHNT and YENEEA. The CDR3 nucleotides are TGTGTCAGCGGCTTGGGACTAGCGGGCACCTACAATGAGCAGTTCTTC. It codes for CVSGLGLAGTYNEQFF.

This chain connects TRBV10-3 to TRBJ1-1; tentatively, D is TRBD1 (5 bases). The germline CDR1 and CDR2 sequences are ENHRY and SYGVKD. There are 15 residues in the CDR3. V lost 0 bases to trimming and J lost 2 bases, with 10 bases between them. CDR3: CAISESRQGNTEAFF. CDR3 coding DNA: TGTGCCATCAGTGAGTCTCGGCAGGGAAACACTGAAGCTTTCTTT.

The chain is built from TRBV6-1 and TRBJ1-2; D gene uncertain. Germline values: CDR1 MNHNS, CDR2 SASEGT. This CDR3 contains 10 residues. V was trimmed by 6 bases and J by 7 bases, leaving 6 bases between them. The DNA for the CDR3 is TGTGCCAGCAGGTCTACTGGCTACACCTTC. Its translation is CASRSTGYTF.

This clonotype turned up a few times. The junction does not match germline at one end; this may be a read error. CDR3 nucleotides: TGCATCGTTGGACGACGAGATACGCAGTATTTT. This gives the protein CIVGRRDTQYF. The chain links TRBV29-1 to TRBJ2-3; D unclear. This CDR3 comprises 11 residues. Per germline, CDR1 SQVTM and CDR2 ANQGSEA.

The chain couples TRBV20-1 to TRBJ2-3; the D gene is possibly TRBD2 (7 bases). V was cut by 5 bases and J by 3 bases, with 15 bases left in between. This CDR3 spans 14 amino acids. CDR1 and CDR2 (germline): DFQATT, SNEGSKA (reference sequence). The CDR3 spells CSAGGGSGTDTQYF. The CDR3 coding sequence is TGCAGTGCTGGAGGGGGTAGCGGGACAGATACGCAGTATTTT.

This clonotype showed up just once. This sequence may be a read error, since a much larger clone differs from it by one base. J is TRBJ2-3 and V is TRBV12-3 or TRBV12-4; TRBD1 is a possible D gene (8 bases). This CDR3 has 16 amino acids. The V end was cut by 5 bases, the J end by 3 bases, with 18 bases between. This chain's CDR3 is CASSTFDRGGTDTQYF. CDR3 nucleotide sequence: TGTGCCAGCAGTACGTTTGACAGGGGAGGGACAGATACGCAGTATTTT.

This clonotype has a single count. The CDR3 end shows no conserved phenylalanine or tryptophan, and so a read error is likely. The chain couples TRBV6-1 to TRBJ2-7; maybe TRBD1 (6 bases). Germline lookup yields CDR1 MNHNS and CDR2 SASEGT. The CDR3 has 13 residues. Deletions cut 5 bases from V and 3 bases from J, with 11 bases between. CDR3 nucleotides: TGTGCCAGCAGTCCCGGACAGCTCTACGAGCAGTACATC. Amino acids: CASSPGQLYEQYI.

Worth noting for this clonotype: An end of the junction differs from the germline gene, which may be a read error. Written as DNA, the CDR3 is TGTGCCAGCAGCGAGGGTAGGGCGAGTACAGATATGCAGTATTTT. Translated: CASSEGRASTDMQYF. The rearrangement joins TRBV9 to TRBJ2-3; no reliable D call. The germline V gene has CDR1 SGDLS and CDR2 YYNGEE. The CDR3 totals 15 residues.

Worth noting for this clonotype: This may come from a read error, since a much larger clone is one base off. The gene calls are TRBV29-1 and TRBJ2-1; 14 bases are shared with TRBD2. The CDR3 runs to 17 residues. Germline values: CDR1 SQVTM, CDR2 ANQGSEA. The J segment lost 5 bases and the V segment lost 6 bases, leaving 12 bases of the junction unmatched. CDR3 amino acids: CSVTGTSGSVGNNEQFF. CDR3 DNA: TGCAGCGTCACCGGGACTAGCGGGAGTGTGGGGAACAATGAGCAGTTCTTC.

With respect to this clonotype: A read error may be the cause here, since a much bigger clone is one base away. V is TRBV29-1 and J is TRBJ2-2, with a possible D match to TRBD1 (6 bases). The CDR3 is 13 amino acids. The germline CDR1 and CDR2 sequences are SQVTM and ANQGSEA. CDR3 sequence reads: CSVESGDTGEPFF. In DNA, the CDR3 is TGCAGCGTTGAGTCAGGGGACACCGGGGAGCCGTTTTTT.

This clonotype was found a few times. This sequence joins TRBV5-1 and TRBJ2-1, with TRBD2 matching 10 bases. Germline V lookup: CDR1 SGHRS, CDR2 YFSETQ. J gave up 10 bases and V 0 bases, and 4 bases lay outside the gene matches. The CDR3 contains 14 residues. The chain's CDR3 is CASSLEGLATEQFF. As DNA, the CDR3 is TGCGCCAGCAGCTTGGAGGGACTAGCGACCGAGCAGTTCTTC. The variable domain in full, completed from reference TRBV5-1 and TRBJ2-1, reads KAGVTQTPRYLIKTRGQQVTLSCSPISGHRSVSWYQQTPGQGLQFLFEYFSETQRNKGNFPGRFSGRQFSNSRSEMNVSTLELGDSALYLCASSLEGLATEQFFGPGTRLTVL.

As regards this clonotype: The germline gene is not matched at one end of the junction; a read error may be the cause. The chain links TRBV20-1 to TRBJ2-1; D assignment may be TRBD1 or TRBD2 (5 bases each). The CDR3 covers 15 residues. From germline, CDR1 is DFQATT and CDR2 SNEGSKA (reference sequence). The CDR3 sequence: CSVRDGSIGTHEQFF. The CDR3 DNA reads TGCAGTGTTAGAGATGGGTCTATCGGGACCCATGAGCAGTTCTTC.

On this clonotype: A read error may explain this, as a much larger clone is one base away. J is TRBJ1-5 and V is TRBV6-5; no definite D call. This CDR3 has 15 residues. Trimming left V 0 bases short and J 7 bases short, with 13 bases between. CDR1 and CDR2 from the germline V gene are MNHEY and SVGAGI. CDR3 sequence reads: CASSYSWAAGQPQHF. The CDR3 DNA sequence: TGTGCCAGCAGTTACTCCTGGGCAGCGGGGCAGCCCCAGCATTTT.